The rows below give T cell receptor beta chains drawn from one sample of a study of blood T cell repertoires in COVID-19. Assay: immunoSEQ multiplex PCR; the TCRdb copy retains only in-frame clones and omits some. The data contain roughly 250,000 clones, around 89% of them singletons. The sequenced sample consisted of peripheral blood. All receptors derive from a man in his 60s who had recovered from COVID-19. CDR3s include the opening cysteine and the closing phenylalanine or tryptophan. D genes are given only for firm matches. Clone size appears in some rows only: once, few, many, or a class for an expanded clone.

>NA|TRBJ1-6|TRBV6-5|TRBD1
CASSYSQGGHSPLHF
TGTGCCAGCAGTTACTCACAGGGGGGCCATTCCCCTCTCCACTTT
>once|TRBJ2-3|TRBV18|TRBD2
CASSVTPGGGAFSVPDTQYF
TGTGCCAGCTCAGTAACGCCGGGCGGGGGGGCCTTTTCGGTCCCAGATACGCAGTATTTT
>NA|TRBJ1-3|TRBV10-3|NA
CAISPGGVTGNTIYF
TGTGCCATCAGTCCAGGCGGGGTAACTGGAAACACCATATATTTT
>NA|TRBJ1-1|TRBV19|TRBD1
CASKEQGAGGSEAFF
TGTGCCAGTAAAGAACAGGGGGCAGGGGGCAGTGAAGCTTTCTTT
>NA|TRBJ1-1|TRBV7-2|TRBD1
CASSVLQGSNTEAFF
TGTGCCAGCAGCGTTTTACAGGGGTCGAACACTGAAGCTTTCTTT
>NA|TRBJ2-7|TRBV27|TRBD1
CASSPRTRPGQGNYEQYF
TGTGCCAGCAGTCCCCGAACCCGACCGGGACAGGGGAACTACGAGCAGTACTTC
>NA|TRBJ2-1|TRBV12-3/TRBV12-4|NA
CASSFRGGNEQFF
TGTGCCAGCAGTTTTCGAGGTGGCAATGAGCAGTTCTTC
>NA|TRBJ2-1|TRBV10-2|NA
CATKISGNGNEQFF
TGCGCCACCAAAATCTCAGGGAATGGGAATGAGCAGTTCTTC
>NA|TRBJ2-5|TRBV19|TRBD1
CASHPGDRGQETQYF
TGTGCCAGCCACCCTGGGGACAGGGGGCAGGAGACCCAGTACTTC
>NA|TRBJ2-5|TRBV2|TRBD1
CASSPDRGEQETQYF
TGTGCCAGCAGTCCTGACAGGGGAGAACAAGAGACCCAGTACTTC
>NA|TRBJ2-1|TRBV9|TRBD2
CASSVDGRGGPYNEQFF
TGTGCCAGCAGCGTAGATGGTCGGGGGGGGCCCTACAATGAGCAGTTCTTC
>many|TRBJ1-1|TRBV7-9|TRBD1
CASSRRTGATEAFF
TGTGCCAGCAGCCGTCGAACAGGGGCCACTGAAGCTTTCTTT
>NA|TRBJ2-5|TRBV6-5|TRBD1
CASSFGQGEVETQYF
TGTGCCAGCAGTTTCGGACAGGGGGAGGTCGAGACCCAGTACTTC
>NA|TRBJ2-5|TRBV6-1|TRBD2
CASSGSGGILTQETQYF
TGTGCCAGCAGTGGTAGCGGGGGTATTTTAACACAAGAGACCCAGTACTTC
>many|TRBJ2-7|TRBV15|NA
CATSRDGISYEQYF
TGTGCCACCAGCAGAGATGGCATCTCCTACGAGCAGTACTTC
>NA|TRBJ1-5|TRBV25-1|NA
CASSDMFSNQPQHF
TGTGCCAGCAGTGATATGTTTAGCAATCAGCCCCAGCATTTT
>NA|TRBJ1-1|TRBV19|NA
CASSSGQSRFYTEAFF
TGTGCCAGTAGTAGCGGACAGAGTAGATTCTACACTGAAGCTTTCTTT
>NA|TRBJ2-5|TRBV21-1|NA
CASSKEAGGPGGTQYF
TGTGCCAGCAGCAAAGAGGCGGGGGGGCCCGGAGGGACCCAGTACTTC
>NA|TRBJ2-3|TRBV5-1|NA
CASSLGAGASTDTQYF
TGCGCCAGCAGCTTGGGGGCGGGGGCCAGCACAGATACGCAGTATTTT
>NA|TRBJ1-2|TRBV3-1/TRBV3-2|TRBD1
CASSPRDRGARVYGYTF
TGTGCCAGCAGCCCTCGGGACAGGGGCGCCAGAGTCTATGGCTACACCTTC
>few|TRBJ2-2|TRBV5-1|TRBD1
CASSSGQRNTGELFF
TGCGCCAGCAGCTCGGGACAGCGGAACACCGGGGAGCTGTTTTTT
>few|TRBJ2-2|TRBV14|NA
CASSPRQISGLLLTGELFF
TGTGCCAGCAGCCCGAGACAGATTTCCGGCCTCCTCCTCACCGGGGAGCTGTTTTTT
>NA|TRBJ1-2|TRBV9|NA
CASSVGDSRWDNYGYTF
TGTGCCAGCAGCGTCGGTGACAGCAGATGGGATAACTATGGCTACACCTTC
>once|TRBJ1-4|TRBV7-9|TRBD1
CASSLARDSDEKLFF
TGTGCCAGCAGCTTAGCCCGGGACAGTGATGAAAAACTGTTTTTT
>once|TRBJ2-1|TRBV10-1|NA
CASSESGGRPNNEQFF
TGCGCCAGCAGTGAGTCGGGAGGCCGCCCTAACAATGAGCAGTTCTTC
>NA|TRBJ2-7|TRBV3-1/TRBV3-2|NA
CASSQTVGSEEQYF
TGTGCCAGCAGCCAAACTGTGGGTTCGGAGGAGCAGTACTTC
>NA|TRBJ2-7|TRBV6-2/TRBV6-3|TRBD1
CASSYTAGTGVYEQYF
TGTGCCAGCAGTTATACAGCCGGGACAGGGGTCTACGAGCAGTACTTC
>NA|TRBJ1-1|TRBV18|NA
CASLDQGAGSQGTEAFF
TGTGCCAGCCTGGATCAGGGAGCAGGGTCCCAGGGGACTGAAGCTTTCTTT
>NA|TRBJ2-1|TRBV6-5|NA
CASSRNRAWDNEQFF
TGTGCCAGCAGTCGAAACAGGGCCTGGGACAATGAGCAGTTCTTC
>NA|TRBJ1-2|TRBV6-5|TRBD1
CASSYEAGGRYGYTF
TGTGCCAGCAGTTACGAGGCAGGGGGCAGGTATGGCTACACCTTC
>NA|TRBJ1-5|TRBV5-6|NA
CASSLGPSNQPQHF
TGTGCCAGCAGCTTGGGTCCTTCTAATCAGCCCCAGCATTTT
>NA|TRBJ1-1|TRBV5-1|TRBD1
CASSARTGDTEAFF
TGCGCCAGCAGCGCACGCACAGGGGACACTGAAGCTTTCTTT
>NA|TRBJ2-2|TRBV6-2/TRBV6-3|TRBD2
CASSYEGTSANTGELFF
TGTGCCAGCAGTTACGAGGGGACTAGCGCAAACACCGGGGAGCTGTTTTTT
>NA|TRBJ2-1|TRBV2|TRBD1
CASILGTGGKGSYNEQFF
TGTGCCAGCATATTAGGTACAGGGGGAAAAGGGTCCTACAATGAGCAGTTCTTC
>NA|TRBJ2-5|TRBV29-1|TRBD2
CSVDKRGGFETQYF
TGCAGCGTTGATAAGCGGGGGGGCTTTGAGACCCAGTACTTC
>NA|TRBJ1-5|TRBV15|NA
CATSRDRGSNQPQHF
TGTGCCACCAGCAGAGATCGGGGGAGCAATCAGCCCCAGCATTTT
>once|TRBJ1-6|TRBV6-6|TRBD1
CASSYVGQGGSPLHF
TGTGCCAGCAGTTACGTTGGACAGGGTGGTTCACCCCTCCACTTT
>NA|TRBJ1-5|TRBV30|TRBD1
CAWSVRDRGRRSNQPQHF
TGTGCCTGGAGTGTAAGGGACAGGGGGCGCAGAAGCAATCAGCCCCAGCATTTT
>NA|TRBJ2-3|TRBV4-2|TRBD1
CASRATGGRADTQYF
TGTGCCAGCAGGGCTACAGGGGGCAGGGCAGATACGCAGTATTTT
>NA|TRBJ2-3|TRBV9|NA
CASSPNSPDTQYF
TGTGCCAGCAGCCCGAACTCCCCAGATACGCAGTATTTT
>NA|TRBJ1-1|TRBV19|NA
CASSEGVAVNGIEAFF
TGTGCCAGTAGCGAGGGAGTGGCTGTGAATGGCATTGAAGCTTTCTTT
>NA|TRBJ2-7|TRBV5-4|NA
CASSPQDSYEQYF
TGTGCCAGCAGCCCCCAGGACAGCTACGAGCAGTACTTC
>NA|TRBJ2-1|TRBV5-4|NA
CASSLALHGEQFF
TGTGCCAGCAGCTTGGCACTTCACGGTGAGCAGTTCTTC
>NA|TRBJ2-5|TRBV7-9|TRBD2
CASSLDLAGGPETQYF
TGTGCCAGCAGCTTAGATTTAGCGGGGGGACCAGAGACCCAGTACTTC
>NA|TRBJ1-2|TRBV11-3|NA
CASSRRQGWVNYGYTF
TGTGCCAGCAGCCGTCGTCAGGGGTGGGTTAACTATGGCTACACCTTC
>NA|TRBJ1-6|TRBV19|TRBD1
CASSMRTGPSRNSPLHF
TGTGCCAGTAGTATGAGGACAGGGCCATCTCGGAATTCACCCCTCCACTTT
>NA|TRBJ1-3|TRBV9|TRBD1
CASSTQTGGSGNTIYF
TGTGCCAGCAGCACCCAAACAGGGGGCTCTGGAAACACCATATATTTT
>NA|TRBJ2-3|TRBV5-4|TRBD2
CASSLVAGGPGVADTQYF
TGTGCCAGCAGCTTGGTCGCGGGGGGGCCGGGTGTGGCAGATACGCAGTATTTT
>NA|TRBJ2-7|TRBV13|NA
CASSRTVRVGLEYEQYF
TGTGCCAGCAGCCGGACTGTCCGGGTTGGTTTGGAATACGAGCAGTACTTC